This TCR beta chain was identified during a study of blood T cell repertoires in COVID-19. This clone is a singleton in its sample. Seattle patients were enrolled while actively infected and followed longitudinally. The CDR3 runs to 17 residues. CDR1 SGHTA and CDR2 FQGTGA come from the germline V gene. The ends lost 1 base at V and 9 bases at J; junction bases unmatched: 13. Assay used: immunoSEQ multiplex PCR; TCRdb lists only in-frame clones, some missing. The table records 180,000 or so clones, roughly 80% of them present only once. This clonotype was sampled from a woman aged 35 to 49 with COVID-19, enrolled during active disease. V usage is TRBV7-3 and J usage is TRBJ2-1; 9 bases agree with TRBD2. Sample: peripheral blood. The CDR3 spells CASSLMGVSGGIGEQFF. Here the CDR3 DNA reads TGTGCCAGCAGCTTAATGGGAGTGAGCGGGGGGATTGGTGAGCAGTTCTTC.